This T cell receptor beta chain stems from a study of blood T cell repertoires in COVID-19. TCRdb keeps only in-frame clones here, not all; method: immunoSEQ multiplex PCR. The table lists 100,000 to 150,000 clones, 84% of them singletons. Only one count was recorded for this clone. The sample comprised peripheral blood. The source of this sequence is a woman in her sixties or seventies with acute or convalescent COVID-19.

The CDR3 DNA follows: TGTGCCAGCAGCCCGGAAGGGGGAAGTGATGGCTACACCTTC. Translated, it gives CASSPEGGSDGYTF. The chain combines TRBV7-8 with TRBJ1-2; D is perhaps TRBD1 (6 bases). CDR3 length: 14 amino acids. Between the trimmed V and J ends, which lost 5 bases and 6 bases, there was a span of 16 bases. Germline CDR1 and CDR2: SGHVS and FQNEAQ.